This TCR beta chain came from a study of cytomegalovirus exposure and HLA in healthy donors. Study observations and caveats: In vitro data verified three CMV-associated chains as specific for CMV antigens. The authors later linked a missense DCLRE1C variant to TCR beta V- and J-gene trimming. CMV serostatus was the sole immune exposure data available. Most TCR sequences proved rare, with some public TCRs found in many donors.

Comments on this clone: Its matching antigen is unknown.

60 Vbeta and 13 Jbeta primers were used in PCR. The protocol was immunoSEQ multiplex PCR, while the TCRdb copy is restricted to in-frame clones and leaves out a portion. Of roughly 150,000 clones detected, 60% to 75% appear once; the ten largest clones hold over 6%. The TCR comes from a man aged 30-40 years in good health and CMV-seronegative. Sequencing input: PBMCs.

The CDR3: CASSLRQGANEQYF. CDR3 bases: TGTGCCAGCAGCCTAAGACAGGGGGCGAACGAGCAGTACTTC. The V gene is TRBV5-4, the J gene TRBJ2-7; 10 bases are a match to TRBD1. The germline gives CDR1 SGHNT, CDR2 YYREEE (reference sequence). The V and J ends lost 4 bases and 5 bases, in that order; junction bases with no gene match: 6. The CDR3 is 14 amino acids. The entire variable domain, with the rest obtained from reference TRBV5-4 and TRBJ2-7, is as follows: ETGVTQSPTHLIKTRGQQVTLRCSSQSGHNTVSWYQQALGQGPQFIFQYYREEENGRGNFPPRFSGLQFPNYSSELNVNALELDDSALYLCASSLRQGANEQYFGPGTRLTVT.